The sequence of this T cell receptor beta chain was determined in a study of cytomegalovirus exposure and HLA in healthy donors. Donors consisted of healthy bone marrow donors. Unrecorded immune exposures were likely, despite nominal health at sampling. This clone was counted between two and nine times. V was pared by 1 base and J by 5 bases, with 12 bases between. From germline, CDR1 is SGHAT and CDR2 FQNNGV. The CDR3 sequence is 15 residues long. Vbeta (60) and Jbeta (13) primers were used in the PCR. Authors' analysis steps: Roughly 80 million unique TCR beta chains, roughly 10 million shared, were counted in a later analysis. The protocol was immunoSEQ multiplex PCR, while the TCRdb copy is restricted to in-frame clones and leaves out a portion. For V, J and clone size, that table is used; D and trimming come from the DNA. The sample records around 120,000 clones, approximately 70% being singletons.

The chain is built from TRBV11-2 and TRBJ1-5; perhaps TRBD1 as D (5 bases). This receptor was obtained from a man aged 25-45 years in good health and CMV-seropositive. Sequencing was carried out using PBMCs. The CDR3 protein is CASSLAGQSYQPQHF. DNA of the CDR3: TGTGCCAGCAGCTTAGCAGGGCAATCCTATCAGCCCCAGCATTTT.